This entry describes one T cell receptor beta chain. Its antigen is not yet known. No quality values exist for individual bases; no much larger clone is one base distant. The data are from a study of memory CD4+ T cells and cytomegalovirus serostatus (dated by TCRdb to about 2019). In terms of the full investigation: The roughly 33 healthy Belgian adults in the cohort included 9 who were CMV seropositive and roughly 25 who were CMV seronegative. To replicate a published TCR-based CMV serostatus classifier, the study sequenced CD4+ memory TCRbeta repertoires from a Belgian cohort whose cytomegalovirus serostatus was known. What the study reported, not specific to this receptor: The results were read as suggesting that the CMV-associated TCR signature is, for the most part, present in the CD4+ memory repertoire. Only CD4+CD45RO+ memory cells were sequenced, in contrast to the original study, in which naive and memory CD4+ and CD8+ populations were covered. Of fewer than 200 previously reported CMV-associated TCRbeta sequences, around 70 appeared in the CD4+ memory repertoires, each in one to five individuals. CMV serostatus prediction reached a median bootstrapped AUC of about 0.96 with the original framework and around 0.91 with a US-trained random forest. On the Belgian cohort, the classifier built on the original framework reached a median bootstrapped AUC of around 0.96, with a 95% CI of 0.76-1.00.

The CDR3 runs 14 residues from the cysteine to the phenylalanine. Of all the DNA, just the CDR3 is kept, 42 bases in frame from base 1. CDR1 SGHRS and CDR2 YFSETQ were looked up in the germline V gene. A distance of 10 bases separates the germline ends of V and J, which lose 4 bases and 0 bases respectively. The Quick-DNA Microprep Kit was used to extract genomic DNA from the sorted cells. Amplification of TCRbeta DNA was done with the immunoSEQ hsTCRbeta kit, following the protocol from the manufacturer. TCRbeta libraries were sequenced on an Illumina MiSeq instrument. For the original study's pipeline: After out-of-frame sequences were removed, 2,204,828 distinct TCRbeta sequences remained, averaging about 61,000 per individual. Two values were used to score each individual: the count of under 200 previously reported CMV-associated TCRbeta sequences and the total count of productive distinct TCRbeta sequences. A beta-binomial model was reimplemented in Python, and scikit-learn random forests with default parameters were trained on US cohort data. Classifier performance on the Belgian cohort was summarized as median AUC with percentile confidence intervals over 10,000 bootstrap iterations. This is the immuneACCESS table as TCRdb keeps it, with only in-frame sequences that have V and J called. A part of the clones is gone; compared with another copy, unresolved V genes explain less than half, and the rest is unexplained. V and J calls and clone size follow that table, whereas D and trimming were derived from the DNA. This sample holds roughly 64,000 clones; 75% to 80% were observed only once. 0.88% of the sample is held by the ten biggest clonotypes.

Single viable CD3+CD4+CD8-CD45RO+ cells were sorted as memory CD4+ T cells on a FACSAria II. CMV serostatus was assessed using a Roche Elecsys assay, by which serum IgG against CMV pp150, pp28, p38 and p52 was detected. After the samples were thawed, total CD4+ T cells were enriched through positive selection using CD4 magnetic microbeads. The samples came from a different study that was designed specifically to examine the CD4+ T cell memory repertoire. Peripheral blood mononuclear cells were isolated and cryopreserved following standard operating procedures; serum was stored at -80 °C. The staining used CD3-PerCP (BW264/56), CD4-APC (RPA-T4), CD45RO-PE (UCHT1) and CD8-Pacific Orange (3B5) antibodies, and Sytox blue was used to exclude non-viable cells.

The specimen was memory CD4+ T cells from blood. This receptor was obtained from an adult in good health and CMV-seronegative. This chain is built from TRBV5-1 and TRBJ2-5; TRBD1 is a weak D gene call, 6 bases matching. The CDR3 region reads CASSRQGNQETQYF. The bases are TGCGCCAGCAGCCGCCAGGGGAACCAAGAGACCCAGTACTTC.